This is a list of T cell receptor beta chains from one sample in a study of blood T cell repertoires in COVID-19. The repertoire was sequenced with immunoSEQ multiplex PCR; TCRdb's copy has only in-frame clones and lacks some. The sample includes hundreds of thousands of clones, around 84% of them seen just once. Sequenced input: PBMCs or T cells enriched from blood (not recorded which). The receptor source for this set is a man in his forties who had been exposed to COVID-19. Each CDR3 is given with its conserved first and last residue. A D gene is named only where the DNA matches it firmly. Not all rows give a size; the values are once, few, many and, for expanded clones, a class.

clone size	V gene	D gene	J gene	CDR3 protein	CDR3 DNA
NA	TRBV19	NA	TRBJ1-2	CASNPREVGYGYTF	TGTGCCAGTAATCCGAGGGAGGTGGGCTATGGCTACACCTTC
NA	TRBV6-5	TRBD2	TRBJ2-1	CASSYSIAGGDNEQFF	TGTGCCAGCAGTTACTCGATAGCGGGAGGGGACAATGAGCAGTTCTTC
NA	TRBV27	TRBD1	TRBJ2-3	CASRSDRGRKTDTQYF	TGTGCCAGCAGGTCAGACAGGGGGAGAAAAACAGATACGCAGTATTTT
NA	TRBV7-8	NA	TRBJ2-3	CASSLGGYTDTQYF	TGTGCCAGCAGCTTAGGAGGGTACACAGATACGCAGTATTTT
NA	TRBV5-1	NA	TRBJ1-1	CASSLVPGPATEAFF	TGCGCCAGCAGCTTGGTTCCAGGGCCAGCCACTGAAGCTTTCTTT
few	TRBV5-1	NA	TRBJ2-7	CASSLERTRKSYEQYF	TGCGCCAGCAGCTTGGAAAGGACACGAAAGTCCTACGAGCAGTACTTC
NA	TRBV11-2	TRBD1	TRBJ1-2	CASSGQRDRVGGYTF	TGTGCCAGCAGCGGGCAAAGGGACAGGGTGGGAGGCTACACCTTC
NA	TRBV30	NA	TRBJ1-2	CAWEIMAGASYGYTF	TGTGCCTGGGAGATCATGGCAGGCGCGAGCTATGGCTACACCTTC
once	TRBV11-3	NA	TRBJ1-1	CASSLRGGNTEAFF	TGTGCCAGCAGCTTAAGGGGAGGGAACACTGAAGCTTTCTTT
NA	TRBV5-1	TRBD1	TRBJ1-1	CASSLAFGTGDTPGTEAFF	TGCGCCAGCAGCTTGGCCTTCGGGACAGGTGATACCCCGGGAACTGAAGCTTTCTTT
NA	TRBV5-6	NA	TRBJ2-6	CASSVQGSGANVLTF	TGTGCCAGCAGCGTACAGGGCTCTGGGGCCAACGTCCTGACTTTC
NA	TRBV6-1	NA	TRBJ2-7	CASSSTRDSYEQYF	TGTGCCAGCAGTAGTACTAGGGATTCCTACGAGCAGTACTTC
NA	TRBV6-1	NA	TRBJ1-5	CASSEAPIHPNQPQHF	TGTGCCAGCAGTGAAGCGCCCATACACCCCAATCAGCCCCAGCATTTT
once	TRBV13	NA	TRBJ2-7	CASSQTYEQYF	TGTGCCAGCAGCCAAACCTACGAGCAGTACTTC
NA	TRBV24-1	NA	TRBJ1-5	CATSGGGNQPQHF	TGTGCCACCAGTGGTGGGGGGAATCAGCCCCAGCATTTT
few	TRBV29-1	NA	TRBJ2-5	CSGRGGETQYF	TGCAGCGGGAGGGGTGGGGAGACCCAGTACTTC
NA	TRBV4-1	NA	TRBJ1-4	CASSQSGGGLEKLFF	TGCGCCAGCAGCCAGAGCGGGGGTGGCCTAGAAAAACTGTTTTTT
NA	TRBV24-1	TRBD1	TRBJ2-7	CATSRQGYEQYF	TGTGCCACCAGCCGACAGGGCTACGAGCAGTACTTC
once	TRBV2	TRBD1	TRBJ2-7	CASRDNRGPYEQYF	TGTGCCAGCAGGGATAACAGGGGTCCCTACGAGCAGTACTTC
once	TRBV24-1	NA	TRBJ2-7	CATSDLSSGQYF	TGTGCCACCAGTGATTTGTCATCGGGGCAGTACTTC
NA	TRBV12-5	TRBD2	TRBJ2-1	CASGLGGLAGPEQFF	TGTGCTAGTGGTTTGGGGGGACTAGCGGGGCCTGAGCAGTTCTTC
NA	TRBV19	NA	TRBJ2-5	CASSKQGRRQETQYF	TGTGCCAGTAGTAAACAGGGTCGCCGCCAAGAGACCCAGTACTTC
NA	TRBV5-1	NA	TRBJ1-2	CASSSRDTGGYTF	TGCGCCAGCAGCTCCCGGGACACGGGTGGCTACACCTTC
NA	TRBV15	NA	TRBJ1-4	CATRRPTNEKLFF	TGTGCCACCAGGCGTCCAACTAATGAAAAACTGTTTTTT
NA	TRBV27	NA	TRBJ1-3	CATRRVGSSGNTIYF	TGTGCCACCAGGCGGGTCGGGAGCTCTGGAAACACCATATATTTT
NA	TRBV15	NA	TRBJ2-5	CATSRRETQYF	TGTGCCACCAGCAGGAGGGAGACCCAGTACTTC
NA	TRBV7-9	NA	TRBJ1-1	CASSPRGGNTEAFF	TGTGCCAGCAGCCCCCGGGGAGGGAACACTGAAGCTTTCTTT
NA	TRBV18	NA	TRBJ2-7	CASSQNSFLDVYEQYF	TGTGCCAGCTCACAGAATAGCTTTCTCGACGTCTACGAGCAGTACTTC
NA	TRBV7-3	TRBD2	TRBJ2-5	CASSQSGTLQETQYF	TGTGCCAGCAGTCAGAGCGGGACCTTACAAGAGACCCAGTACTTC
NA	TRBV19	NA	TRBJ1-6	CASSFASSPLHF	TGTGCCAGTAGCTTTGCCAGTTCACCCCTCCACTTT
NA	TRBV14	TRBD1	TRBJ1-2	CASSQETGGYGYTF	TGTGCCAGCAGCCAGGAGACAGGGGGCTATGGCTACACCTTC
NA	TRBV6-5	TRBD2	TRBJ2-2	CASSRGGTGELFF	TGTGCCAGCAGCCGGGGGGGAACCGGGGAGCTGTTTTTT
NA	TRBV6-5	NA	TRBJ1-5	CASRQGLVQPQHF	TGTGCCAGCAGACAGGGTTTGGTTCAGCCCCAGCATTTT
once	TRBV27	NA	TRBJ2-7	CASSPSRLASYEQYF	TGTGCCAGCAGCCCCAGCAGGTTGGCCTCCTACGAGCAGTACTTC
NA	TRBV20-1	NA	TRBJ2-3	CSAPRSATQYF	TGCAGTGCTCCCCGGTCCGCTACGCAGTATTTT
NA	TRBV6-5	TRBD1	TRBJ2-7	CASTGTAFSYEQYF	TGTGCCAGTACGGGGACAGCCTTCTCCTACGAGCAGTACTTC
many	TRBV28	TRBD2	TRBJ2-1	CASSFPGGPGNEQFF	TGTGCCAGCAGTTTTCCGGGAGGGCCAGGAAATGAGCAGTTCTTC
NA	TRBV28	TRBD1	TRBJ1-6	CASLPPGGTNSPLHF	TGTGCCAGCCTCCCCCCAGGGGGCACAAATTCACCCCTCCACTTT
once	TRBV12-5	NA	TRBJ2-7	CASGRGLDEQYF	TGTGCTAGTGGCCGAGGACTCGACGAGCAGTACTTC
NA	TRBV5-4	NA	TRBJ1-2	CASSLLGDYGYTF	TGTGCCAGCAGCTTATTAGGAGACTATGGCTACACCTTC
NA	TRBV4-1	NA	TRBJ2-7	CASSQGSGQQAYEQYF	TGCGCCAGCAGCCAAGGGAGCGGGCAGCAGGCCTACGAGCAGTACTTC
NA	TRBV7-2	NA	TRBJ1-5	CASSFYGGSNQPQHF	TGTGCCAGCAGCTTTTACGGAGGGAGCAATCAGCCCCAGCATTTT
NA	TRBV5-8	TRBD2	TRBJ2-7	CASSGRLGTSGAYEQYF	TGTGCCAGCAGCGGCCGTTTAGGGACTAGCGGGGCCTACGAGCAGTACTTC
NA	TRBV6-5	TRBD2	TRBJ2-7	CATSDLAGGDHEQYF	TGTGCCACCTCAGATTTAGCGGGAGGGGATCACGAGCAGTACTTC
NA	TRBV5-1	NA	TRBJ1-2	CASRLRQYADYGYTF	TGCGCCAGCAGGTTGCGACAGTACGCCGACTATGGCTACACCTTC
NA	TRBV2	NA	TRBJ2-3	CASSEVGRRVGDTQYF	TGTGCCAGCAGTGAGGTAGGACGGAGGGTTGGAGATACGCAGTATTTT
few	TRBV2	NA	TRBJ1-5	CASSEGTVVDQPQHF	TGTGCCAGCAGTGAGGGTACAGTAGTAGATCAGCCCCAGCATTTT
many	TRBV11-3	NA	TRBJ2-1	CASSLEASSYNEQFF	TGTGCCAGCAGCTTAGAGGCCTCGTCCTACAATGAGCAGTTCTTC
NA	TRBV7-9	TRBD1	TRBJ2-7	CASSLDRDRREQYF	TGTGCCAGCAGCTTAGACCGGGACAGGAGAGAGCAGTACTTC
NA	TRBV19	NA	TRBJ1-2	CASSPDSFYGYTF	TGTGCCAGTAGCCCGGACAGCTTTTATGGCTACACCTTC
NA	TRBV5-1	NA	TRBJ2-1	CASSLTSRVYNEQFF	TGCGCCAGCAGCTTAACGAGCAGGGTCTACAATGAGCAGTTCTTC